Listed below are T cell receptor beta chains from one sample, sequenced in a study of cytomegalovirus exposure and HLA in healthy donors. Sequenced by immunoSEQ multiplex PCR; TCRdb stores in-frame clones only, minus some. The sample has under 150,000 clones, about 90% seen once. Sequencing was performed on PBMCs. The receptors come from a woman between 18 and 29 years old in good health and CMV-seronegative. Both conserved end residues are part of each CDR3. Fields, in order: J gene, clone size, D gene, V gene, CDR3 length, CDR3 protein, CDR3 DNA. D genes are given only for firm matches. Only some rows state a clone size, as once, few, many or a class for expanded clones.

>TRBJ2-5|NA|TRBD2|TRBV9|15
CASSVTSGPQETQYF
TGTGCCAGCAGCGTGACTAGCGGGCCTCAAGAGACCCAGTACTTC
>TRBJ2-7|NA|NA|TRBV11-2|14
CASSSRGQDYEQYF
TGTGCCAGCAGCTCAAGGGGTCAGGACTACGAGCAGTACTTC
>TRBJ1-4|NA|NA|TRBV6-1|14
CASSPGLGMEKLFF
TGTGCCAGCAGCCCAGGGTTAGGGATGGAAAAACTGTTTTTT
>TRBJ1-2|NA|NA|TRBV5-1|15
CASSPAESPLYGYTF
TGCGCCAGCAGCCCCGCGGAATCCCCCCTCTATGGCTACACCTTC
>TRBJ2-3|NA|NA|TRBV5-1|16
CASSFTGSHTSDTQYF
TGCGCCAGCAGCTTCACAGGGTCCCACACATCAGATACGCAGTATTTT
>TRBJ2-1|NA|TRBD1|TRBV2|14
CASSPSRTGNEQFF
TGTGCCAGCAGCCCAAGCCGGACAGGGAATGAGCAGTTCTTC
>TRBJ2-5|NA|TRBD1|TRBV6-5|14
CASSSTGGGETQYF
TGTGCCAGCAGTTCCACAGGGGGCGGAGAGACCCAGTACTTC
>TRBJ2-1|NA|TRBD2|TRBV5-4|16
CASSLGASGRANEQFF
TGTGCCAGCAGCTTGGGGGCTAGCGGGAGGGCCAATGAGCAGTTCTTC
>TRBJ2-5|NA|NA|TRBV7-8|14
CASGSSGFQETQYF
TGTGCCAGCGGGTCCTCCGGGTTTCAAGAGACCCAGTACTTC
>TRBJ2-2|NA|TRBD2|TRBV10-3|16
CAISGEAGGRTGELFF
TGTGCCATCAGTGGAGAGGCGGGAGGGCGGACCGGGGAGCTGTTTTTT
>TRBJ1-3|NA|NA|TRBV18|16
CASCDRIGNSGNTIYF
TGTGCCAGCTGCGACAGGATAGGCAACTCTGGAAACACCATATATTTT
>TRBJ2-1|NA|TRBD2|TRBV9|15
CASSAEGLANNEQFF
TGTGCCAGCAGCGCGGAGGGACTAGCTAACAATGAGCAGTTCTTC
>TRBJ1-5|once|NA|TRBV5-6|12
CASSTGGQPQHF
TGTGCCAGCAGCACGGGGGGTCAGCCCCAGCATTTT
>TRBJ2-7|NA|NA|TRBV7-3|13
CASSLTGDYEQYF
TGTGCCAGCAGCTTAACGGGAGACTACGAGCAGTACTTC
>TRBJ2-3|once|NA|TRBV19|15
CASSLDSPGSDTQYF
TGTGCCAGTAGCCTGGACAGTCCCGGTTCAGATACGCAGTATTTT
>TRBJ2-1|NA|TRBD2|TRBV7-3|12
CASSLIAGAQFF
TGTGCCAGCAGCTTAATTGCGGGAGCGCAGTTCTTC
>TRBJ2-1|once|TRBD2|TRBV19|15
CASNLAGNSYNEQFF
TGTGCCAGTAATCTAGCGGGAAACTCCTACAATGAGCAGTTCTTC
>TRBJ2-3|NA|TRBD2|TRBV9|16
CASSVMGSGATDTQYF
TGTGCCAGCAGCGTCATGGGTAGCGGGGCCACAGATACGCAGTATTTT